A single sample is the source of the 7 T cell receptor beta chains below, sequenced in a study of cytomegalovirus exposure and HLA in healthy donors. The PCR was carried out with 60 Vbeta primers and 13 Jbeta primers. Sequenced by immunoSEQ multiplex PCR; TCRdb stores in-frame clones only, minus some. This sample carries some 150,000 clones, around three quarters of them seen once, and the ten largest clones take roughly 2%. Source material: PBMCs. These receptors came from a man aged 35-49 years in good health and CMV-seronegative.

The V and J genes are TRBV28 and TRBJ2-7; TRBD1 might be the D (5 bases). Germline V gene lookup returns CDR1 MDHEN and CDR2 SYDVKM. Trimming stripped 1 base from V and 3 bases from J, with 7 bases between. This CDR3 contains 13 residues. The CDR3: CASSLLDNYEQYF. The CDR3 DNA reads as TGTGCCAGCAGTTTATTGGACAACTACGAGCAGTACTTC.

This chain connects TRBV29-1 to TRBJ2-1, with D perhaps matching TRBD1 (6 bases). The CDR3 sequence is 14 residues long. V shed 4 bases and J shed 2 bases, with 12 bases lying between them. Germline V gives CDR1 SQVTM, CDR2 ANQGSEA. This CDR3 reads CSVGEQGTYNEQFF. CDR3 coding DNA: TGCAGCGTTGGCGAACAGGGAACCTACAATGAGCAGTTCTTC.

The V gene is TRBV30, the J gene TRBJ1-6; possibly TRBD1 for D (6 bases). The V end was cut by 4 bases, the J end by 9 bases, with 22 bases between. The CDR3 is 16 amino acids. Germline V gene data show CDR1 as GTSNPN and CDR2 as SVGIG (reference sequence). CDR3 coding DNA: TGTGCCTGGACCCCCTGGTTGGGGGCGATTGTTTCACCCCTCCACTTT. As protein: CAWTPWLGAIVSPLHF.

This clone was detected only a few times. The junction departs from germline at one end; a sequencing error may be responsible. The rearrangement uses TRBV4-3 and TRBJ2-6; 11 nucleotides match TRBD2. From germline, CDR1 is LGHNA and CDR2 YSLEER. The CDR3 covers 18 residues. The CDR3 coding sequence is TGCGCCAGCAGCCAAGTGACTAGCGGGACCGCTGGGGCCAACGGCCTGACTTTC. This codes for CASSQVTSGTAGANGLTF.

V usage is TRBV27 and J usage is TRBJ2-3; D gene unclear. Looked up from germline, CDR1 is MNHEY and CDR2 is SMNVEV (reference sequence). This CDR3 contains 13 residues. V was clipped by 3 bases and J by 0 bases, with 4 bases between them. The CDR3: CASSFGSTDTQYF. CDR3 sequence (DNA): TGTGCCAGCAGTTTCGGGAGCACAGATACGCAGTATTTT.

V usage is TRBV6-1 and J usage is TRBJ2-5; 8 nucleotides agree with TRBD2. This CDR3 comprises 14 residues. CDR1 is MNHNS, CDR2 SASEGT, per germline. J lost 5 bases, V lost 4 bases, and 6 bases had no gene match. In DNA, the CDR3 is TGTGCCAGCAGTGCCGGGACTAGGAAGGAGACCCAGTACTTC. Its protein product is CASSAGTRKETQYF.

This clone was detected only once. The chain couples TRBV7-2 to TRBJ1-2; 7 nucleotides agree with TRBD1. Germline CDR1 is SGHTA and CDR2 is FQGNSA. The V gene end was trimmed by 3 bases and the J gene end by 4 bases; junction bases not matched to a gene: 2. The CDR3 has 13 amino acids. CDR3 loop: CASSLDRFYGYTF. DNA for the CDR3: TGTGCCAGCAGCTTGGACAGGTTCTATGGCTACACCTTC.